This T cell receptor (beta chain) was obtained from a study of blood T cell repertoires in COVID-19. Background on the study: Collection of acute and convalescent COVID-19 samples took place in the United States, Italy and Spain.

Participants spanned ages about 18 to 100 years and resided in 24 US areas. Cohort assignment relied on participant-reported clinical history. Within the 2 weeks before study entry, each person in the exposed group met a COVID-19 case. Here immunoSEQ multiplex PCR was the method, and the copy in TCRdb shows in-frame clones only, minus some. The profile shows roughly 150,000 clones, roughly 83% of them singletons. The CDR3 is made up of 13 amino acids. Germline CDR1 LGHDT, CDR2 YNNKEL (reference sequence). The ends lost 4 bases at V and 5 bases at J; junction bases unmatched: 1. The specimen was PBMCs or T cells enriched from blood (not recorded which). The J gene is TRBJ2-2, the V gene TRBV3-1 (or the pseudogene TRBV3-2); 7 nucleotides match TRBD2. The sequence was obtained from a man aged 65-85 years who had been exposed to COVID-19. The CDR3 protein is CASSPLATGELFF. The CDR3 bases are TGTGCCAGCAGCCCACTAGCGACCGGGGAGCTGTTTTTT.